These T cell receptor beta chains were read from a single sample in a study of blood T cell repertoires in COVID-19. Produced via immunoSEQ multiplex PCR; TCRdb's table is partial and in-frame only. The data hold 380,000 or so clones, with about 90% observed a single time. The sample taken for sequencing was peripheral blood. All receptors come from a man aged 35 to 55 with acute or convalescent COVID-19. Each CDR3 is given with its conserved first and last residue. The D gene is left open where the match is weak. Size values are once, few and many counts, or a class for expanded clones, and some rows have none.

cdr3_aa: CASSDYSGANVLTF; cdr3_nt: TGCGCCAGCTCCGACTACTCTGGGGCCAACGTCCTGACTTTC; j_call: TRBJ2-6; v_call: TRBV5-1; d_call: .; clone_size: .
cdr3_aa: CASSSVSGGEQLRGYTQYF; cdr3_nt: TGTGCCAGCAGTTCCGTTAGCGGTGGAGAACAGCTCAGAGGTTATACGCAGTATTTT; j_call: TRBJ2-3; v_call: TRBV28; d_call: .; clone_size: .
cdr3_aa: CASSLTGTGVRPLHF; cdr3_nt: TGTGCCAGCAGCTTAACCGGGACAGGGGTTAGACCCCTCCACTTT; j_call: TRBJ1-6; v_call: TRBV27; d_call: TRBD1; clone_size: .
cdr3_aa: CASSINGFEFYNEQFF; cdr3_nt: TGTGCCAGTAGTATAAACGGTTTTGAATTTTACAATGAGCAGTTCTTC; j_call: TRBJ2-1; v_call: TRBV19; d_call: .; clone_size: .
cdr3_aa: CASKRSSGANVLTF; cdr3_nt: TGTGCCAGCAAAAGGAGCTCTGGGGCCAACGTCCTGACTTTC; j_call: TRBJ2-6; v_call: TRBV19; d_call: .; clone_size: .
cdr3_aa: CASSLGLAGKETQYF; cdr3_nt: TGTGCCAGCAGCTTAGGACTAGCGGGTAAAGAGACCCAGTACTTC; j_call: TRBJ2-5; v_call: TRBV11-2; d_call: TRBD2; clone_size: .
cdr3_aa: CASSFLLPKNQGYGYTF; cdr3_nt: TGTGCCAGCAGCTTCCTCTTGCCCAAAAACCAGGGCTATGGCTACACCTTC; j_call: TRBJ1-2; v_call: TRBV5-6; d_call: .; clone_size: .
cdr3_aa: CASNLLGGTGELFF; cdr3_nt: TGTGCCAGCAACCTCCTGGGAGGGACCGGGGAGCTGTTTTTC; j_call: TRBJ2-2; v_call: TRBV5-6; d_call: TRBD2; clone_size: .
cdr3_aa: CASSYRDTFTGELFF; cdr3_nt: TGTGCCAGCAGTTACAGGGACACCTTCACCGGGGAGCTGTTTTTT; j_call: TRBJ2-2; v_call: TRBV6-5; d_call: .; clone_size: .
cdr3_aa: CATSDSTASSYNEQFF; cdr3_nt: TGTGCCACCAGTGACTCGACTGCCAGCTCCTACAATGAGCAGTTCTTC; j_call: TRBJ2-1; v_call: TRBV24-1; d_call: .; clone_size: .
cdr3_aa: CASSLGLAGPDEQFF; cdr3_nt: TGCGCCAGCAGCTTGGGACTAGCGGGACCGGATGAGCAGTTCTTC; j_call: TRBJ2-1; v_call: TRBV5-1; d_call: TRBD2; clone_size: .
cdr3_aa: CASSPLAGSGSVTNYEQYF; cdr3_nt: TGTGCCAGCAGCCCCCTAGCTGGTAGCGGGAGTGTCACCAACTACGAGCAGTACTTC; j_call: TRBJ2-7; v_call: TRBV9; d_call: TRBD2; clone_size: .
cdr3_aa: CASSQDFHGTGGEKLFF; cdr3_nt: TGTGCCAGCAGCCAAGACTTCCACGGGACAGGGGGCGAAAAACTGTTTTTT; j_call: TRBJ1-4; v_call: TRBV4-2; d_call: TRBD1; clone_size: few
cdr3_aa: CASSVVPGSYEQYF; cdr3_nt: TGTGCCAGCAGCGTAGTGCCGGGGAGCTACGAGCAGTACTTC; j_call: TRBJ2-7; v_call: TRBV9; d_call: .; clone_size: .
cdr3_aa: CASTLPGQVYGYTF; cdr3_nt: TGTGCCAGCACTCTACCGGGACAGGTTTATGGCTACACCTTC; j_call: TRBJ1-2; v_call: TRBV6-6; d_call: TRBD1; clone_size: once
cdr3_aa: CASSKPPQIQGGGISGANVLTF; cdr3_nt: TGCGCCAGCAGCAAGCCCCCCCAGATTCAGGGAGGAGGAATCTCTGGGGCCAACGTCCTGACTTTC; j_call: TRBJ2-6; v_call: TRBV5-1; d_call: .; clone_size: .
cdr3_aa: CASSFDRNTGELFF; cdr3_nt: TGTGCCAGCAGTTTCGACAGGAACACCGGGGAGCTGTTTTTT; j_call: TRBJ2-2; v_call: TRBV28; d_call: .; clone_size: .
cdr3_aa: CASRRTGNYGYTF; cdr3_nt: TGTGCCAGCAGACGGACAGGGAACTATGGCTACACCTTC; j_call: TRBJ1-2; v_call: TRBV12-3/TRBV12-4; d_call: TRBD1; clone_size: .
cdr3_aa: CATSPSGQPYGYTF; cdr3_nt: TGTGCCACCAGCCCCTCTGGACAGCCCTATGGCTACACCTTC; j_call: TRBJ1-2; v_call: TRBV15; d_call: .; clone_size: .
cdr3_aa: CASSQSTVLTDTQYF; cdr3_nt: TGTGCCAGCAGCCAGTCTACCGTTCTCACAGATACGCAGTATTTT; j_call: TRBJ2-3; v_call: TRBV3-1/TRBV3-2; d_call: .; clone_size: .
cdr3_aa: CASSPGRGSYEQYF; cdr3_nt: TGTGCCAGCTCCCCCGGGAGGGGGTCCTACGAGCAGTACTTC; j_call: TRBJ2-7; v_call: TRBV18; d_call: TRBD2; clone_size: .
cdr3_aa: CASSPRTGGDQPQHF; cdr3_nt: TGTGCCAGCAGCCCGCGGACAGGGGGCGACCAGCCCCAGCATTTT; j_call: TRBJ1-5; v_call: TRBV7-2; d_call: TRBD1; clone_size: .
cdr3_aa: CASSTSNSNQPQHF; cdr3_nt: TGTGCCAGCAGTACAAGTAACAGCAATCAGCCCCAGCATTTT; j_call: TRBJ1-5; v_call: TRBV2; d_call: .; clone_size: .
cdr3_aa: CASQKTGGSWGAFF; cdr3_nt: TGTGCCAGCCAAAAAACAGGGGGCAGCTGGGGAGCTTTCTTT; j_call: TRBJ1-1; v_call: TRBV28; d_call: TRBD1; clone_size: .
cdr3_aa: CASNQGRYGYTF; cdr3_nt: TGTGCCAGTAATCAGGGGCGCTATGGCTACACCTTC; j_call: TRBJ1-2; v_call: TRBV28; d_call: .; clone_size: .
cdr3_aa: CASSQDLTSGSYEQYF; cdr3_nt: TGTGCCAGCAGCCAAGATTTGACTAGCGGGAGTTACGAGCAGTACTTC; j_call: TRBJ2-7; v_call: TRBV4-2; d_call: TRBD2; clone_size: .
cdr3_aa: CASSYFDRAGSGGYTF; cdr3_nt: TGTGCCAGCAGTTATTTCGACAGGGCCGGTTCGGGTGGCTACACCTTC; j_call: TRBJ1-2; v_call: TRBV6-5; d_call: TRBD1; clone_size: .
cdr3_aa: CASSLGGPSTDTQYF; cdr3_nt: TGCGCCAGCAGCTTGGGCGGGCCGAGCACAGATACGCAGTATTTT; j_call: TRBJ2-3; v_call: TRBV5-1; d_call: .; clone_size: .
cdr3_aa: CASSPFLDWAGSTSYEQYF; cdr3_nt: TGTGCCAGCAGCCCGTTCTTAGACTGGGCGGGGTCAACCTCCTACGAGCAGTACTTC; j_call: TRBJ2-7; v_call: TRBV3-1/TRBV3-2; d_call: .; clone_size: .